This T cell receptor beta chain was found in a study of T cell changes during pregnancy in multiple sclerosis. With 1 base removed from V and 6 bases from J, the gap between germline ends came to 22 bases. The CDR3 consists of 18 residues. Germline V gene sequence: CDR1 SGHVS, CDR2 FNYEAQ. Only in-frame clones appear in the TCRdb table, and some are missing; sequencing was by immunoSEQ multiplex PCR. The table records tens of thousands of clones, about 90% of them present only once. This clone was picked up one time. V gene TRBV7-6 combines with J gene TRBJ2-1, with D possibly TRBD2 on 5 matching bases. This clonotype was obtained from a female donor in good health, enrolled as a control in a pregnancy study. Source: CD4+ T cells from peripheral blood mononuclear cells, taken in the second trimester of pregnancy. The CDR3 region is CASSLEPLRDTASNEQFF. CDR3 DNA: TGTGCCAGCAGCTTAGAGCCTCTGAGGGATACGGCCTCCAATGAGCAGTTCTTC.